This TCR beta chain was identified in a study of CD8 T cell repertoires and HIV-1 epitope variants. Comment on this clone: Its antigen remains unknown.

Profiled with immunoSEQ multiplex PCR; TCRdb holds only in-frame clones, not every one. The data contain about 2,900 clones, roughly 70% of them singletons. In germline, CDR1 is MNHEY, CDR2 SMNVEV (reference sequence). The CDR3 contains 13 residues. V shed 2 bases and J shed 8 bases, with 10 bases lying between them. Sample: cultured CD8+ T cells derived from PBMCs. The receptor's source is a male donor with HIV. This rearrangement joins TRBV27 to TRBJ2-1; no clear D gene. In DNA, the CDR3 is TGTGCCAGCAGTTTAAGGGTAGTGCATGAGCAGTTCTTC. This codes for CASSLRVVHEQFF.